A single sample gave rise to the 26 T cell receptor beta chains below, sequenced in a study of regulatory T cells in long-lasting Graves disease (dated by TCRdb to the early 2020s). The time point label on this specimen signifies: persistent/refractory GD, antithyroid drugs over 5 years with positive TRAb. For both TCR sequencing and RNA sequencing, RNA was extracted from PBMCs using TRIzol. Library creation used multiplex PCR. The sequencer was an Illumina HiSeq 4000. To build TCR beta libraries, CDR3 regions were amplified by Arm-PCR using iRepertoire HTBI primers. The public reads were run again by TCRdb, first through fastp at Q25 and then through MiXCR, and only productive beta chains were kept. Identical CDR3 protein sequences are pooled into one entry, listed with their most common genes and DNA. This sample gives 650,000 to 850,000 distinct CDR3 sequences in total; 25% to 35% of them show up just once. The top ten clones comprise 35% to 55% of the sample.

The sample was peripheral blood mononuclear cells (PBMCs), taken when the disease was refractory, from a patient treated with antithyroid drugs. The receptors were gathered from a female donor with Graves disease.

The genes are TRBV6-1 and TRBJ1-5, with D hard to call. V lost 8 bases, J lost 1 base, and 15 bases lay in between. Germline V gene lookup returns CDR1 MNHNS and CDR2 SASEGT. This CDR3 region has 15 residues. The CDR3 DNA is TGTGCCAGCCGCCCGGCCTTGGGGAGCAATCAGCCCCAGCATTTT. This codes for CASRPALGSNQPQHF.

The rearrangement joins TRBV5-1 to TRBJ1-4; the D gene is possibly TRBD1 (5 bases). CDR1 and CDR2 (germline): SGHRS, YFSETQ. The CDR3 totals 16 residues. The V end was cut by 0 bases, the J end by 6 bases, with 15 bases between. This CDR3 is CASSLAIGAQDEKLFF. The DNA of the CDR3 is TGCGCCAGCAGCTTGGCCATCGGGGCGCAAGATGAAAAACTGTTTTTT.

This clonotype was picked up many times. This chain links TRBV12-3 or TRBV12-4 with TRBJ2-5; TRBD1 matches at 8 bases. Unmatched junction bases numbered 3, after V lost 6 bases and J lost 3 bases. The CDR3 is 13 amino acids. CDR3 region: CASSRTGKETQYF. The CDR3 coding sequence is TGTGCCAGCAGCCGGACAGGGAAAGAGACCCAGTACTTC.

This clonotype showed up just a few times. The chain carries TRBV19 and TRBJ2-2; the match to TRBD2 covers 7 bases. CDR3 length equals 14 residues. V lost 3 bases and J lost 3; bases outside the gene matches: 1. Germline loops: CDR1 LNHDA, CDR2 SQIVND (reference sequence). CDR3 nucleotides: TGTGCCAGTAGTATGGGGGGGGACACCGGGGAGCTGTTTTTT. Its protein product is CASSMGGDTGELFF.

Worth noting for this clonotype: A junction boundary mismatches the germline segment, possibly from a read error. The CDR3 DNA reads TGTGCCAGCAGCCACCTGCAGGGGAACACTGAAGCTTTCTTT. This codes for CASSHLQGNTEAFF. This chain joins TRBV4-1 and TRBJ1-1, with a possible D match to TRBD1 (5 bases). CDR1 MGHRA and CDR2 YSYEKL come from the germline V gene. The CDR3 runs to 14 residues.

Turning to this clonotype: At one end the junction does not follow the germline gene, possibly because of a read error. This sequence joins TRBV12-5 and TRBJ1-1; possible D gene TRBD1, 5 bases. CDR1 LGHNT and CDR2 FRNRAP come from the germline V gene. The length of the CDR3 is 15 residues. CDR3 loop: CASGLNPTANTEASF. CDR3 DNA sequence: TGTGCTAGTGGCCTAAACCCGACAGCGAACACTGAAGCTTCCTTT.

Only a few counts were recorded for this clonotype. The chain combines TRBV6-2 or TRBV6-3 with TRBJ2-1; the D call may be TRBD1 or TRBD2 (5 bases each). The CDR3 spans 16 residues. The germline V gene has CDR1 MNHEY and CDR2 SVGEGT. Trimming pared 0 bases from V and 8 bases from J, leaving 17 bases between. The CDR3: CASSYSGTEAGDEQFF. The CDR3 coding sequence is TGTGCCAGCAGTTACTCGGGGACGGAGGCGGGTGATGAGCAGTTCTTC.

Of note for this clonotype: A much larger clone sits a single nucleotide away, making a read error possible. The CDR3 does not close with the conserved phenylalanine or tryptophan, likely indicating a read error. V is TRBV27 and J is TRBJ1-2, with a possible D match to TRBD1 (5 bases). The CDR3 contains 15 residues. Trimming removed 6 bases at V and 8 bases at J, with 22 bases between. CDR1 MNHEY and CDR2 SMNVEV come from the germline V gene (reference sequence). The CDR3 region is CASSSPTGRGEGYTL. The CDR3 DNA reads TGTGCCAGCAGCTCCCCCACAGGCCGGGGTGAGGGCTACACCCTC.

The chain couples TRBV27 to TRBJ1-2, with D unclear. Trimming cost V 6 bases and J 7 bases, with 18 bases left between them. This CDR3 contains 14 residues. In germline, CDR1 is MNHEY, CDR2 SMNVEV (reference sequence). The CDR3, as DNA: TGTGCCAGCAGCCCCTCCCAGCGGCTGTTTGGCTACACCTTC. It yields the protein CASSPSQRLFGYTF.

The chain employs TRBV5-1 and TRBJ2-7; 8 bases fit TRBD1. Germline V CDR1 and CDR2: SGHRS, YFSETQ. After removal of 2 bases from V and 2 bases from J, the junction contained 12 bases not matched to a gene. CDR3 length equals 17 residues. CDR3 in amino acids: CASSFRIDRGQTYEQYF. Here the CDR3 DNA reads TGCGCCAGCAGCTTCCGTATCGACAGGGGCCAAACCTACGAGCAGTACTTC.

The table lists this clonotype with a few counts. The gene calls are TRBV6-1 and TRBJ2-1; 13 nucleotides match TRBD2. After removal of 4 bases from V and 7 bases from J, the junction contained 4 bases not matched to a gene. This CDR3 is built from 15 residues. Per the germline V gene, CDR1 is MNHNS and CDR2 is SASEGT. The CDR3 loop is CASSVKGLAGNEQFF. CDR3 nucleotides: TGTGCCAGCAGTGTAAAGGGACTAGCGGGAAATGAGCAGTTCTTC.

This sequence joins TRBV29-1 and TRBJ2-7; maybe TRBD2 (5 bases). This CDR3 comprises 11 residues. Trimming shortened V by 3 bases and J by 3 bases, and 6 bases separated the two germline ends. The germline CDR1 and CDR2 sequences are SQVTM and ANQGSEA. The CDR3 protein is CSVDRGYEQYF. CDR3 in DNA: TGCAGCGTTGATCGGGGCTACGAGCAGTACTTC.

The table lists this clonotype with many counts. The rearrangement links TRBV28 to TRBJ1-5; the D gene is possibly TRBD1 (5 bases). Germline CDR1 and CDR2: MDHEN and SYDVKM. The V end was cut by 6 bases, the J end by 3 bases, with 12 bases between. The CDR3 runs 14 residues. The CDR3 loop reads CASSPGRYNQPQHF. DNA for the CDR3: TGTGCCAGCAGCCCGGGACGGTACAATCAGCCCCAGCATTTT.

This rearrangement joins TRBV13 to TRBJ1-6; D not certain. V shed 0 bases and J shed 5 bases, with 8 bases lying between them. CDR3 size: 15 residues. Germline V gene data show CDR1 as PRHDT and CDR2 as FYEKMQ (reference sequence). The CDR3 spells CASSLGPGDNSPLHF. The CDR3 DNA sequence: TGTGCCAGCAGCTTAGGCCCCGGTGATAATTCACCCCTCCACTTT.

The chain recombines TRBV14 with TRBJ1-1; D gene ambiguous. The germline gives CDR1 SGHDN, CDR2 FVKESK. The CDR3 is 14 residues long. Trimming pared 4 bases from V and 3 bases from J, leaving 12 bases between. CDR3 bases: TGTGCCAGCAGCCTCAACCGGGCCTACACTGAAGCTTTCTTT. Amino acid sequence: CASSLNRAYTEAFF.

In its sample, this clonotype was seen a few times. This rearrangement joins TRBV6-2 or TRBV6-3 to TRBJ1-5; TRBD1 aligns across 7 bases. CDR1 and CDR2 from the germline V gene are MNHEY and SVGEGT. The CDR3 is 14 residues long. Trimming at V came to 7 bases and at J to 7 bases, leaving 10 bases not matched to a gene. The CDR3, as DNA: TGTGCCAGCATCAACACTAACAGGGGCCAGCCCCAGCATTTT. Protein product: CASINTNRGQPQHF.

The V gene is TRBV12-3 or TRBV12-4, the J gene TRBJ1-2; possibly TRBD1 for D (5 bases). Trimming removed 6 bases from V and 3 bases from J, with 14 bases in between. The CDR3 covers 14 residues. CDR3 in amino acids: CASSYREQDYGYTF. CDR3 nucleotide sequence: TGTGCCAGCAGCTACCGGGAACAGGACTATGGCTACACCTTC.

The chain uses TRBV6-5 and TRBJ2-7; D possibly corresponds to TRBD1 (6 bases). V lost 0 bases and J lost 3, with 24 bases in between. This CDR3 spans 19 amino acids. From germline, CDR1 is MNHEY and CDR2 SVGAGI. This CDR3 is CASSYSVSDVSGTHYEQYF. In DNA, the CDR3 is TGTGCCAGCAGTTACTCGGTTTCAGACGTGTCCGGGACACACTACGAGCAGTACTTC.

The chain employs TRBV5-1 and TRBJ1-1, with 7 bases lining up with TRBD1. J lost 7 bases, V lost 4 bases, and 10 bases had no gene match. This CDR3 region has 14 residues. Germline values: CDR1 SGHRS, CDR2 YFSETQ. CDR3: CASSNQGGSLEAFF. The CDR3 nucleotides are TGCGCCAGCAGCAACCAGGGGGGCTCGCTTGAAGCTTTCTTT.

This clonotype was recorded at least ten times. The chain joins TRBV28 to TRBJ1-1; D call uncertain. V was shortened by 2 bases and J by 5 bases, with 15 bases between the two germline ends. The CDR3 length is 15 residues. CDR1 and CDR2 from the germline V gene are MDHEN and SYDVKM. CDR3 bases: TGTGCCAGCAGTTTAAGGTCTAGGCTAGAGACTGAAGCTTTCTTT. Its translation is CASSLRSRLETEAFF.

The chain employs TRBV2 and TRBJ1-2; D gene unclear. Germline CDR1 reads SNHLY; CDR2 reads FYNNEI. The V end lost 2 bases, the J end lost 0 bases, and 7 bases lay between the germline ends. The CDR3 runs 14 residues. The CDR3 loop reads CASSEITSNYGYTF. The CDR3 coding sequence is TGTGCCAGCAGTGAAATCACCTCTAACTATGGCTACACCTTC.

The chain joins TRBV5-4 to TRBJ1-2, with TRBD1 matching 8 bases. With 0 bases clipped from V and 7 bases from J, the junction kept 8 bases outside the gene matches. There are 15 residues in the CDR3. Germline lookup yields CDR1 SGHNT and CDR2 YYREEE (reference sequence). Here the CDR3 DNA reads TGTGCCAGCAGCTTGGCCTTCGGGACAGGTTTTGGCTACACCTTC. This encodes CASSLAFGTGFGYTF.

This clonotype was counted a few times. The V and J genes are TRBV6-1 and TRBJ1-3, with TRBD1 identical over 8 bases. This CDR3 spans 15 amino acids. CDR1 MNHNS and CDR2 SASEGT come from the germline V gene. After removal of 5 bases from V and 2 bases from J, the junction contained 5 bases not matched to a gene. The CDR3 here is CASSPADRAGNTIYF. CDR3 coding DNA: TGTGCCAGCAGTCCGGCGGACAGGGCTGGAAACACCATATATTTT.

This clonotype was seen ten or more times. V and J are TRBV12-3 or TRBV12-4 and TRBJ1-2; D is unresolved. Trimming took off 6 bases at V and 5 bases at J, with 13 bases between the two ends. The length of the CDR3 is 13 residues. CDR3 sequence (DNA): TGTGCCAGCAGCCCCCATAGGGTATATGGCTACACCTTC. Protein sequence: CASSPHRVYGYTF.

The V and J genes are TRBV20-1 and TRBJ1-2; D is unresolved. The CDR3 has 12 residues. Germline values: CDR1 DFQATT, CDR2 SNEGSKA (reference sequence). The V end was cut by 3 bases, the J end by 4 bases, with 9 bases between. CDR3 nucleotide sequence: TGCAGTGCTAGTAAGGGTGGCTATGGCTACACCTTC. This translates into CSASKGGYGYTF.

This clonotype was counted only a few times. V and J are TRBV7-3 and TRBJ2-2; no clear D. V lost 3 bases and J 4 bases, leaving 6 bases between the germline ends. CDR3 length: 13 residues. Per germline, CDR1 SGHTA and CDR2 FQGTGA. CDR3 protein: CASSLSFTGELFF. In DNA, the CDR3 is TGTGCCAGCAGCTTGTCATTCACCGGGGAGCTGTTTTTT.